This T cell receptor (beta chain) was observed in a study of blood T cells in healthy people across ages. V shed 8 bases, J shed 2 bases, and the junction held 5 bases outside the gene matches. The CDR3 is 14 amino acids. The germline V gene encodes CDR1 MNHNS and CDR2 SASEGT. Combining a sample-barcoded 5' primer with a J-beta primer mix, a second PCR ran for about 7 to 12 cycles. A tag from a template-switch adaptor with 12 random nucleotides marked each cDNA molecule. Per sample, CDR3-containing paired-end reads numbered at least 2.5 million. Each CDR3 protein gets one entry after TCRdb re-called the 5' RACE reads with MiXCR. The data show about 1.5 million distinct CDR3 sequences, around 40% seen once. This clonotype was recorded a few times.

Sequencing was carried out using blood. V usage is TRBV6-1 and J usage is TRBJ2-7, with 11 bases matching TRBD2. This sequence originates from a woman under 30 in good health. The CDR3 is CASQTSGKAYEQYF. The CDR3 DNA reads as TGTGCCAGCCAGACTAGCGGGAAGGCCTACGAGCAGTACTTC.